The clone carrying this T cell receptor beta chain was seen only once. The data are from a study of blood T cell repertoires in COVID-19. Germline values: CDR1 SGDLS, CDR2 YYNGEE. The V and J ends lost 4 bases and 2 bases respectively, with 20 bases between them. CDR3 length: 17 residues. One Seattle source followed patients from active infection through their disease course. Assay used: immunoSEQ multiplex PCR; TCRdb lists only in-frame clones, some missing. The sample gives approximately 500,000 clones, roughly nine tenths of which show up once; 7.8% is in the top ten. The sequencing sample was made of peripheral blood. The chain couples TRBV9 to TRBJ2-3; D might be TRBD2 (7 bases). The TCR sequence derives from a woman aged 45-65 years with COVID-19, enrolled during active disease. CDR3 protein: CASSPIRGGPLTDTQYF. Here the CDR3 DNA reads TGTGCCAGCAGCCCCATAAGGGGGGGGCCGCTCACAGATACGCAGTATTTT.